This entry features one TCR beta chain sequence. Its antigen is still unknown. This sample is drawn from a study of Graves' ophthalmopathy and Graves' hyperthyroidism. Looking at the study overall: Sampling took place at initial diagnosis, with peripheral blood obtained before any treatment. Study-level points and caveats: A majority of expanded thyroid clonotypes exceeding 0.001 frequency were likewise present in blood.

Diagnosis was based on clinical symptoms, serum thyroxine, TRAb, thyroid ultrasound and orbital computed tomography. From RNA, the CDR3 regions of TCR beta chains were amplified and sequenced. First-round RT-PCR with HTBI primers preceded a second-round multiplex PCR. A single record per CDR3 protein comes from TCRdb applying MiXCR to the multiplex PCR reads. The data contain 600,000 to 700,000 distinct CDR3 sequences, just over 40% of them singletons. After removal of 4 bases from V and 7 bases from J, the junction contained 8 bases not matched to a gene. Germline CDR1 is DFQATT and CDR2 is SNEGSKA (reference sequence). This CDR3 contains 14 residues.

The sample comprised peripheral blood. The sequence came from an adult man with Graves' ophthalmopathy. The chain combines TRBV20-1 with TRBJ2-2; TRBD1 matches 8 bases. The CDR3 here is CSAIRQGAGGELFF. CDR3 coding DNA: TGCAGTGCTATTAGGCAGGGGGCCGGCGGGGAGCTGTTTTTT.